This T cell receptor beta chain derives from a study of shared clonotypes between healthy human individuals. Findings and caveats of the study: Compared with memory subsets, naive subsets generally had larger estimated richness.

Investigators divided CD4+ cells into CD45RA+ naive and CD45RA-negative memory subsets. Comment on this clone: Its antigen is undetermined.

The method was immunoSEQ multiplex PCR; TCRdb's version includes in-frame clones alone and lacks a portion of them. The profile shows about 340,000 clones, more than 60% of them singletons. This CDR3 has 14 residues. Germline CDR1 and CDR2: SQVTM and ANQGSEA. Trimming cost V 1 base and J 0 bases, with 8 bases left between them. The clonotype comes from a man aged 25 to 40 in good health. The sequenced sample was memory CD4+ T cells sorted from blood. Subset: CD45RA-negative fraction. The chain uses TRBV29-1 and TRBJ2-3; possible D gene TRBD2, 6 bases. CDR3 DNA sequence: TGCAGCGTTGAAGGCCTAGCGAGCACAGATACGCAGTATTTT. It is translated as CSVEGLASTDTQYF.